This T cell receptor (beta chain) was captured in a study of blood T cell repertoires in COVID-19. Losses at the gene ends were 7 bases for V and 2 bases for J; bases not matched to a gene: 12. The length of the CDR3 is 17 residues. Germline assignment: CDR1 MDHEN and CDR2 SYDVKM. Clones were read by immunoSEQ multiplex PCR, and TCRdb kept only the in-frame ones, dropping some. Of more than 300,000 clones listed, approximately 90% are singletons. Cohorts were based on clinical histories the participants reported. The receptor comes from a woman aged 18 to 35 who had recovered from COVID-19. This chain joins TRBV28 and TRBJ2-3; 10 bases agree with TRBD1. The sample comprised PBMCs or T cells enriched from blood (not recorded which). CDR3 bases: TGTGCCAGCAACACCCCCCGGGACAGGGGTCTCACAGATACGCAGTATTTT. Translating it yields CASNTPRDRGLTDTQYF.